The clone carrying this TCR beta chain turned up a few times. This record comes from a study of cytomegalovirus exposure and HLA in healthy donors. It was with 60 Vbeta and 13 Jbeta primers that the PCR ran. The method was immunoSEQ multiplex PCR; TCRdb's version includes in-frame clones alone and lacks a portion of them. This sample carries 100,000 to 150,000 clones, 60% to 85% of them seen once, and the ten largest clones take around 5%. Germline V gene sequence: CDR1 SEHNR, CDR2 FQNEAQ (reference sequence). This CDR3 is built from 15 residues. Between the trimmed V and J ends, which lost 4 bases and 6 bases, there was a span of 16 bases.

This sequence was found in a man aged 45-60 years in good health and CMV-seropositive. The specimen was PBMCs. The gene calls are TRBV7-9 and TRBJ2-4; no clear D. CDR3 loop: CASSSRLESINIQYF. The DNA of the CDR3 is TGTGCCAGCAGCTCCCGACTTGAGAGTATAAACATTCAGTACTTC.